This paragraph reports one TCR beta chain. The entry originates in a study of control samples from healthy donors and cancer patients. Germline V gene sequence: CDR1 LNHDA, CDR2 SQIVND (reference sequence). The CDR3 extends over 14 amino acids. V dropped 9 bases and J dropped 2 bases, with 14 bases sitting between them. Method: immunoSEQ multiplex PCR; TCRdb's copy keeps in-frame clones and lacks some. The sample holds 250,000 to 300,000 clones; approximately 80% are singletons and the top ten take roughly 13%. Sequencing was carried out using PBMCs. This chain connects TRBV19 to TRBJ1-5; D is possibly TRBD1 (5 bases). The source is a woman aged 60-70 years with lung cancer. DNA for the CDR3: TGTGCCAGCCAGGTCCGGGACCGCAATCAGCCCCAGCATTTT. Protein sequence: CASQVRDRNQPQHF.